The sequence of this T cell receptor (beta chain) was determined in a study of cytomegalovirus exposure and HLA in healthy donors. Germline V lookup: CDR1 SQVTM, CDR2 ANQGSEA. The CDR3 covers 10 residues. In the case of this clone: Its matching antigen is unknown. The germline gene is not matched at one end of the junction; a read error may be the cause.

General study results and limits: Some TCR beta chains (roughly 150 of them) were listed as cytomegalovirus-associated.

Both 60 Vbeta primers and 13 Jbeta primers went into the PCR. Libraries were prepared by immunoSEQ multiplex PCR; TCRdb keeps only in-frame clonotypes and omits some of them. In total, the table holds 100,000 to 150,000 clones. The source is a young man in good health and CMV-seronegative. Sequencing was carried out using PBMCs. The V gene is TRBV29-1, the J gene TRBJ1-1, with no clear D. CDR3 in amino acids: CSVGNSEAFF. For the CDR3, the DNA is TGCAGCGTCGGGAACAGTGAAGCTTTCTTT.